This TCR beta chain was captured in a study of blood T cell repertoires in COVID-19. For the study at large: Spain, Italy and the United States supplied samples that represented acute and convalescent COVID-19. From T cells, B-cell-depleted T cells, or PBMCs came the material, which was cDNA or gDNA.

Germline CDR1 LNHDA, CDR2 SQIVND (reference sequence). The CDR3 has 15 residues. The V segment lost 5 bases and the J segment 7 bases; nucleotides outside the gene matches: 10. Original data processing: The assay estimated nucleated cells by amplifying reference gene primers. The protocol was immunoSEQ multiplex PCR, while the TCRdb copy is restricted to in-frame clones and leaves out a portion. V and J calls plus clone size are reproduced from that table; the DNA served to infer D and trimming. This sample has a few hundred thousand clones, with around 88% found just once. The study counted Cohort 3 donors as recovered given two negative PCRs, clearance, or symptom resolution.

The origin of this receptor is a woman aged 35 to 49 who had recovered from COVID-19. Specimen: PBMCs or T cells enriched from blood (not recorded which). This sequence joins TRBV19 and TRBJ2-2, with 7 bases lining up with TRBD2. The CDR3 DNA reads TGTGCCAGTAGTTGGGACTATCAAAATAGCGGGGAGCTGTTTTTT. Translation: CASSWDYQNSGELFF.